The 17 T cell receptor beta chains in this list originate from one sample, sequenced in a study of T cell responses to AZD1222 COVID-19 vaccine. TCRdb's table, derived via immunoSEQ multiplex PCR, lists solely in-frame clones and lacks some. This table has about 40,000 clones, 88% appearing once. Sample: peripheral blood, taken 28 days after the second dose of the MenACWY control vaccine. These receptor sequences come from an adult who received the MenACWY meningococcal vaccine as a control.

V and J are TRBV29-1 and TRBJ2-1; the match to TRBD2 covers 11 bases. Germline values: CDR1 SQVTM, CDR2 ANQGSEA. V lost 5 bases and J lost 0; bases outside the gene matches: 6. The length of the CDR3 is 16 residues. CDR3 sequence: CSVLSLAGGSYNEQFF. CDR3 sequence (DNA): TGCAGCGTTCTTTCTCTAGCGGGGGGCTCCTACAATGAGCAGTTCTTC.

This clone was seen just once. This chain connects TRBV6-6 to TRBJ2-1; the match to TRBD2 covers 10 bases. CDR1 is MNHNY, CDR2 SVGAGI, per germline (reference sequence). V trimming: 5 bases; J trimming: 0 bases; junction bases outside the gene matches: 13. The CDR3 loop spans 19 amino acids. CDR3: CASSPRGLAAPPSYNEQFF. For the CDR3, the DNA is TGTGCCAGCAGTCCCCGAGGACTAGCGGCCCCCCCCTCCTACAATGAGCAGTTCTTC.

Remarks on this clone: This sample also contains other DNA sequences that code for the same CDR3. CDR3 region: CASSLGGDGGELFF. The CDR3 DNA follows: TGTGCCAGCAGCTTGGGGGGGGACGGCGGGGAGCTGTTTTTT. The chain combines TRBV11-2 with TRBJ2-2; 7 positions match TRBD2. The junction had 5 bases not matched to a gene; V was cut back by 3 bases and J by 7 bases. Per germline, CDR1 SGHAT and CDR2 FQNNGV. This CDR3 comprises 14 residues.

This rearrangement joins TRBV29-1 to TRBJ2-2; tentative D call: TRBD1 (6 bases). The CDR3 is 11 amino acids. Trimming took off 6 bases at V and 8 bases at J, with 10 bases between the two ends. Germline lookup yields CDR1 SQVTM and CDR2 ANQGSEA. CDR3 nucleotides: TGCAGCGTAGCAGGGGTAGGGGAGCTGTTTTTT. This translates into CSVAGVGELFF.

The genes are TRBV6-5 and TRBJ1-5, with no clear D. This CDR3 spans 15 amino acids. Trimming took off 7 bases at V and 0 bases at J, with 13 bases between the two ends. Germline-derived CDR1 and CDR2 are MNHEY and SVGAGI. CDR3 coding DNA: TGTGCCAGCACCTACCTGGACCCTAGCAATCAGCCCCAGCATTTT. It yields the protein CASTYLDPSNQPQHF.

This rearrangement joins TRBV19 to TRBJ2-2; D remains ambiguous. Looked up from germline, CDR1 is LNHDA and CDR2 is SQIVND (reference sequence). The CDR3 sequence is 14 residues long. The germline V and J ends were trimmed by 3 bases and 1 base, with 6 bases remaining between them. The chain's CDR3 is CASSIVQNTGELFF. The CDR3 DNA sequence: TGTGCCAGTAGTATTGTTCAGAACACCGGGGAGCTGTTTTTT.

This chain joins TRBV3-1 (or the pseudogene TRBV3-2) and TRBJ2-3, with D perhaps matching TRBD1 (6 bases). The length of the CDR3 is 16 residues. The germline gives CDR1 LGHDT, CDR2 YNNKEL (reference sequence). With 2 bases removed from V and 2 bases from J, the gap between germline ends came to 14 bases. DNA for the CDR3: TGTGCCAGCAGCCAAAGGGGGACGGCTTCCACAGATACGCAGTATTTT. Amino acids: CASSQRGTASTDTQYF.

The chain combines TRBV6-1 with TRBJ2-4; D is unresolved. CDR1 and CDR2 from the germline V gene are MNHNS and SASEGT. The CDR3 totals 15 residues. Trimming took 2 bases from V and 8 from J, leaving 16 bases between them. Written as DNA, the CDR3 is TGTGCCAGCAGTGAACAGGCTCATTGGGGTGACATTCAGTACTTC. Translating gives CASSEQAHWGDIQYF.

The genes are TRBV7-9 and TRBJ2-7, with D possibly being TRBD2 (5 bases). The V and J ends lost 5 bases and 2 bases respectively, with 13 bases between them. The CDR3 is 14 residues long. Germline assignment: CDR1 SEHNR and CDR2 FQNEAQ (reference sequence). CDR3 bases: TGTGCCAGCAGCAACTCTAGCAGACCCTACGAGCAGTACTTC. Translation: CASSNSSRPYEQYF.

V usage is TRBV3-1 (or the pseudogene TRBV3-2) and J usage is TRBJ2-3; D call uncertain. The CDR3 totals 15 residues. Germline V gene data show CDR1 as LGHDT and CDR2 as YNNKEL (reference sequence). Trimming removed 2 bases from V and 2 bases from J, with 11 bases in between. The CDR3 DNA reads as TGTGCCAGCAGCCAATCTCTAGATTTCACAGATACGCAGTATTTT. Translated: CASSQSLDFTDTQYF.

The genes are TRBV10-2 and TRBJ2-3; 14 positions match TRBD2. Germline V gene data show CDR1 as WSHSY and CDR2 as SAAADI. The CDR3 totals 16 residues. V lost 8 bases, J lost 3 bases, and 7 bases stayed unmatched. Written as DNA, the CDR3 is TGCGCCAGCGCGGGACTAGCGGGAGCGCGTACAGATACGCAGTATTTT. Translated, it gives CASAGLAGARTDTQYF.

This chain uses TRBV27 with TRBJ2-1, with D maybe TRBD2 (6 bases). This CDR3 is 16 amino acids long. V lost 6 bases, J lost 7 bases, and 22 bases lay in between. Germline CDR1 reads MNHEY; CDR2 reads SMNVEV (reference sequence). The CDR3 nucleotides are TGTGCCAGCAGCCATCAGGCGGCTAGCGAAGAGAATGAGCAGTTCTTC. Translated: CASSHQAASEENEQFF.

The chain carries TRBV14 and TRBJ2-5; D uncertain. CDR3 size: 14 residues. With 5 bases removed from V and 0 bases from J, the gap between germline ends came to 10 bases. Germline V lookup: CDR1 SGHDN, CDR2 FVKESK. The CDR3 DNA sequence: TGTGCCAGCAGCAAGACCCGGAACCAAGAGACCCAGTACTTC. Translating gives CASSKTRNQETQYF.

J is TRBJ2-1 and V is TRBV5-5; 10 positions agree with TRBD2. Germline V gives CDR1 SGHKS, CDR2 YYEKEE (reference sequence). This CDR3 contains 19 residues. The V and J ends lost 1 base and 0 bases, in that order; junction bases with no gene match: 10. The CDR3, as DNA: TGTGCCAGCAGCTTGTGGCTAGCGGGAGTTGTTGGCTCCTACAATGAGCAGTTCTTC. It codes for CASSLWLAGVVGSYNEQFF. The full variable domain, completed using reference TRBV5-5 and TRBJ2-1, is DAGVTQSPTHLIKTRGQQVTLRCSPISGHKSVSWYQQVLGQGPQFIFQYYEKEERGRGNFPDRFSARQFPNYSSELNVNALLLGDSALYLCASSLWLAGVVGSYNEQFFGPGTRLTVL.

As DNA, the CDR3 is TGTGCCAGCAGCAAAGGAGACCGCTGTGGCGGCTACACCTTC. It encodes CASSKGDRCGGYTF. The V gene is TRBV21-1, the J gene TRBJ1-2. TRBV21-1 is listed as a pseudogene. The CDR3 runs 14 residues.

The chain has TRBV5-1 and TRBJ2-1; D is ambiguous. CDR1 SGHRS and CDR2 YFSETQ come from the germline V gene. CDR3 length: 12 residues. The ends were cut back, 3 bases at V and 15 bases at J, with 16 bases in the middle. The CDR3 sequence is CASSSHTGPLFF. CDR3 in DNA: TGCGCCAGCAGCTCTCACACCGGGCCCCTGTTCTTC.

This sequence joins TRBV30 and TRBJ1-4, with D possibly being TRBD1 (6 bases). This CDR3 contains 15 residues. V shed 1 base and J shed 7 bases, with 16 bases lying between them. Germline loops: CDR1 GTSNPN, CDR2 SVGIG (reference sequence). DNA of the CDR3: TGTGCCTGGAGTGCGGGGGGCTTATGGGGTGAAAAACTGTTTTTT. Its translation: CAWSAGGLWGEKLFF.